This T cell receptor beta chain was retrieved from a study of T-cell reconstitution after alpha-beta-depleted transplantation in children. Findings of the study overall: Reportedly, only several hundred clones from non-depleted graft cells drove alpha-beta T-cell counts at about two months.

Unique molecular identifiers were built into the TCRbeta library. TCRdb re-called the PCR reads with MiXCR, one entry per CDR3 protein. The sample comprises 550,000 to 600,000 distinct CDR3 sequences, about 21% of which are singletons, and around 14% rests with the top ten. This clonotype was counted a few times. Its antigen is undetermined. This TCR derives from a boy in the first two years of life who had a stem cell transplant for acute myeloid leukemia, so the T cells may come from the graft donor. The sample consisted of PBMCs, mostly from graft donor cells, taken 360 days after TCRalphabeta/CD19-depleted stem cell transplant.

The CDR3 sequence is CASSKSGTVPSLHF. CDR3 nucleotides: TGTGCCAGCAGTAAATCCGGGACAGTCCCTTCCCTCCACTTT. The gene calls are TRBV12-3 or TRBV12-4 and TRBJ1-6, with 7 bases that match TRBD1. J gave up 14 bases and V 5 bases, and 12 bases lay outside the gene matches. This CDR3 region has 14 residues.